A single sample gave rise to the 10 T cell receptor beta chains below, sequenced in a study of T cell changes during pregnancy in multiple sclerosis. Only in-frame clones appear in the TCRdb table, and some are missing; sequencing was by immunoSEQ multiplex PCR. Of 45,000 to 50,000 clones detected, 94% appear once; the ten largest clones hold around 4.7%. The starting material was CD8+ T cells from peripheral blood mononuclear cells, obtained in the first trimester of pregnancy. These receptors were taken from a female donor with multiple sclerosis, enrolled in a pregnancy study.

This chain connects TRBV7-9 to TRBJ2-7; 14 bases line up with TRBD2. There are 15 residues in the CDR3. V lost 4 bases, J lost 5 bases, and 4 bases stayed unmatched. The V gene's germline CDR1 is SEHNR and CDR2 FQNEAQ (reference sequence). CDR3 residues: CASSSGLAGGHEQYF. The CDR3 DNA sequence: TGTGCCAGCAGCTCTGGACTAGCGGGAGGCCACGAGCAGTACTTC.

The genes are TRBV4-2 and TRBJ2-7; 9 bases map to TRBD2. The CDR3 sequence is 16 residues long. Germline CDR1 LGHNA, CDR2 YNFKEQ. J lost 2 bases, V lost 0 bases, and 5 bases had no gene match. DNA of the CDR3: TGTGCCAGCAGCCAAGATGAGGCGGGAGGGCCCTACGAGCAGTACTTC. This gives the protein CASSQDEAGGPYEQYF.

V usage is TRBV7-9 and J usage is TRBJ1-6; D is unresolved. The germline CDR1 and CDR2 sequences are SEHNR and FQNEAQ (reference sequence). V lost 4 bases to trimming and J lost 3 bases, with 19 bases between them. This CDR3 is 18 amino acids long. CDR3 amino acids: CASSSPFWTDGYNSPLHF. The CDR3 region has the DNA TGTGCCAGCAGCTCCCCATTCTGGACTGACGGCTATAATTCACCCCTCCACTTT.

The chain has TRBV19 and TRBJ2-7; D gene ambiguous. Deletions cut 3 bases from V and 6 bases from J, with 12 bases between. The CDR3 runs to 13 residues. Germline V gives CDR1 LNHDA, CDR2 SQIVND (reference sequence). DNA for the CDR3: TGTGCCAGTAGTATCTCCCCCAGTTCCGAGCAGTACTTC. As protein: CASSISPSSEQYF.

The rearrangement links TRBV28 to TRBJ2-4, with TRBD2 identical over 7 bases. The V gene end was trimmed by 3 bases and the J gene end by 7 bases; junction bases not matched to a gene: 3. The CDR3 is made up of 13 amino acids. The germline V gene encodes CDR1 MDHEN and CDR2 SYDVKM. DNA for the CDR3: TGTGCCAGCAGTTTGGGGGGAGGGAACATTCAGTACTTC. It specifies CASSLGGGNIQYF. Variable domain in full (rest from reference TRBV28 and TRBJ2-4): DVKVTQSSRYLVKRTGEKVFLECVQDMDHENMFWYRQDPGLGLRLIYFSYDVKMKEKGDIPEGYSVSREKKERFSLILESASTNQTSMYLCASSLGGGNIQYFGAGTRLSVL.

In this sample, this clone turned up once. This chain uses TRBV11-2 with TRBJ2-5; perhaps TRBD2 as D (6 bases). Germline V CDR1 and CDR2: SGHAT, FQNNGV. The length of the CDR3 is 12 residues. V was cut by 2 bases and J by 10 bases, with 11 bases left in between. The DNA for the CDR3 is TGTGCCAGCAGCTTATGGGGGGAAGTCCAGTACTTC. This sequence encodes CASSLWGEVQYF.

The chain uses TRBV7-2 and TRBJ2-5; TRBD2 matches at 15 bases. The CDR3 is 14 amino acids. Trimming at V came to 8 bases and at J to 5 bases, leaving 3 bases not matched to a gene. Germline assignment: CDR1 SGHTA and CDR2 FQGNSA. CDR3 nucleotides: TGTGCCAGCCGGACTAGCGGGGGGGAGGAGACCCAGTACTTC. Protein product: CASRTSGGEETQYF.

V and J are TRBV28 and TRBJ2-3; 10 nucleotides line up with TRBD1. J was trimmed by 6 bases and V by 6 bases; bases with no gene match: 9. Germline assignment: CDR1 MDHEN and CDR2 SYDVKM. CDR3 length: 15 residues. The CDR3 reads CASSPGDRGRDTQYF. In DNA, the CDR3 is TGTGCCAGCAGCCCCGGAGACAGGGGGCGGGATACGCAGTATTTT.

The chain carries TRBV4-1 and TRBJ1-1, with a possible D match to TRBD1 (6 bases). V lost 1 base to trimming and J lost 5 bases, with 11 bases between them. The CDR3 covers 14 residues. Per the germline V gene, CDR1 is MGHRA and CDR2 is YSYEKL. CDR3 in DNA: TGCGCCAGCAGCCAAGTACAGGGTAGGACTGAAGCTTTCTTT. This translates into CASSQVQGRTEAFF.

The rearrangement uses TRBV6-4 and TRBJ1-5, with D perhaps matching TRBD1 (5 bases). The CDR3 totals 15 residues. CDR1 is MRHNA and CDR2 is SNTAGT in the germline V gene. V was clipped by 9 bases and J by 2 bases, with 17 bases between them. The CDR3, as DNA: TGTGCCAGGACCCGACAGTCGGGTCGCAATCAGCCCCAGCATTTT. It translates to CARTRQSGRNQPQHF.